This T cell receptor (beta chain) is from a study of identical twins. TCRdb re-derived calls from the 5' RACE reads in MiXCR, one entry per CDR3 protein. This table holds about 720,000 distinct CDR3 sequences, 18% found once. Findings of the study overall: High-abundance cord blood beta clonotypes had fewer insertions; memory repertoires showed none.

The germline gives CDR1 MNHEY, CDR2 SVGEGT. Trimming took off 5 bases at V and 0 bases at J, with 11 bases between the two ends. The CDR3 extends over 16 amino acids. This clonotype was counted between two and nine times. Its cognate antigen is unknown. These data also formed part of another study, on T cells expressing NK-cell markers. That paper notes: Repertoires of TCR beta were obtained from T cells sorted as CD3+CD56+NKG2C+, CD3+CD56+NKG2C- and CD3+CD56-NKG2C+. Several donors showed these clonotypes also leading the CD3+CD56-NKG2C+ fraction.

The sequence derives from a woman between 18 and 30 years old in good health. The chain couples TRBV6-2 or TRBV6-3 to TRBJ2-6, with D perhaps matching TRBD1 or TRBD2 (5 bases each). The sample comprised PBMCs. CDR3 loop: CASSGDLGSGANVLTF. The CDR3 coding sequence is TGTGCCAGCAGTGGGGACCTAGGCTCTGGGGCCAACGTCCTGACTTTC.